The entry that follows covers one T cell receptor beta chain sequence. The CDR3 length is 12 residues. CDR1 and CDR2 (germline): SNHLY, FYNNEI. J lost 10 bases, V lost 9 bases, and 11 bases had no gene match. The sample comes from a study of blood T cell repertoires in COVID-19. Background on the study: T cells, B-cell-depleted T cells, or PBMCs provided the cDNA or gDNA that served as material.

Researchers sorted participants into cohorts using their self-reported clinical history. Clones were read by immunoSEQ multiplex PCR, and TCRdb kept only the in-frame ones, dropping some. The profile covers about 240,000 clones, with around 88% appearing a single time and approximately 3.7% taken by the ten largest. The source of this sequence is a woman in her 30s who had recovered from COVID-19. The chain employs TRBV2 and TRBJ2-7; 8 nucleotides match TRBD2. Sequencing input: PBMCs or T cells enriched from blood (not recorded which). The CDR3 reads CAREVLAGSQYF. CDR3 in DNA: TGTGCCAGAGAAGTGCTAGCGGGCAGTCAGTACTTC. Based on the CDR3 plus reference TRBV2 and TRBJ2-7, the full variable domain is EPEVTQTPSHQVTQMGQEVILRCVPISNHLYFYWYRQILGQKVEFLVSFYNNEISEKSEIFDDQFSVERPDGSNFTLKIRSTKLEDSAMYFCAREVLAGSQYFGPGTRLTVT.